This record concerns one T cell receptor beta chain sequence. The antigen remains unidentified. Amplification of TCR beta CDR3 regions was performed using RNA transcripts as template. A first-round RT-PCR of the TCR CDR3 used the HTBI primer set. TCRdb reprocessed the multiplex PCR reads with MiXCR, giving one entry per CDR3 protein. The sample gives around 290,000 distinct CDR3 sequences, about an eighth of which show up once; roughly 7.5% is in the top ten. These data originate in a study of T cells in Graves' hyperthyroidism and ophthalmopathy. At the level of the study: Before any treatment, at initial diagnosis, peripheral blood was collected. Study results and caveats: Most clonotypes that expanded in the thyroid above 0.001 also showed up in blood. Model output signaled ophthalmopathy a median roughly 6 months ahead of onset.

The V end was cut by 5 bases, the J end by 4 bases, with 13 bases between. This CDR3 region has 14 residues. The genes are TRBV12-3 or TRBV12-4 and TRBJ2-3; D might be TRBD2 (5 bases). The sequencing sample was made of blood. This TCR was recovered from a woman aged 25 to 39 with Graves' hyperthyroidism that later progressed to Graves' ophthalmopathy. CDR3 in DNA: TGTGCCAGCAGTCTGGACTCGGTGGCAGATACGCAGTATTTT. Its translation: CASSLDSVADTQYF.